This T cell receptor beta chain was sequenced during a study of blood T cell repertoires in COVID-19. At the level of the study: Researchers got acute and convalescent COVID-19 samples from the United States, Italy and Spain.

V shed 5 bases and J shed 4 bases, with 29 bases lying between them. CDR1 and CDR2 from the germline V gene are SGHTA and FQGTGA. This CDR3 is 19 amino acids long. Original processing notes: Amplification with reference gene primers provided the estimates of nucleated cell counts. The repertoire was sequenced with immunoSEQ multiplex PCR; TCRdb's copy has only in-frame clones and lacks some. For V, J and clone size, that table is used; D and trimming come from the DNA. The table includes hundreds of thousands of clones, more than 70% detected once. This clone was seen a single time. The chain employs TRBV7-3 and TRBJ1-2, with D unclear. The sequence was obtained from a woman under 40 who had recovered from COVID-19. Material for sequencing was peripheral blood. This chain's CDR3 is CASSPKTQIGGPGSYGYTF. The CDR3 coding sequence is TGTGCCAGCAGCCCAAAGACCCAGATAGGCGGCCCCGGGAGCTATGGCTACACCTTC.